This T cell receptor (beta chain) appears in the sequencing data of a study of cytomegalovirus exposure and HLA in healthy donors. This clone was found a few times. Primers for the PCR totalled 60 Vbeta and 13 Jbeta. TCRdb's copy holds only in-frame clones and misses some; the assay was immunoSEQ multiplex PCR. The sample holds about 140,000 clones, around four fifths seen once. The CDR3 is 14 amino acids. Germline V gives CDR1 MNHEY, CDR2 SVGAGI. Trimming pared 0 bases from V and 7 bases from J, leaving 13 bases between. The V call is TRBV6-5, the J call TRBJ2-7; maybe TRBD2 (6 bases). The TCR originated in a man aged 25-45 years in good health and CMV-seropositive. The sample comprised PBMCs. The DNA of the CDR3 is TGTGCCAGCAGTTACTCAGGGCGGACTACAGAGCAGTACTTC. Amino acid sequence: CASSYSGRTTEQYF.